The clone carrying this TCR beta chain was seen more than once but under ten times. Its specificity is not known. The sample originates from a study of CD8 T cells in ankylosing spondylitis. The ends were cut back, 4 bases at V and 1 base at J, with 13 bases in the middle. The CDR3 is 15 amino acids. The germline V gene encodes CDR1 SNHLY and CDR2 FYNNEI. Findings of the study overall: Before this, some motif variants had been reported in reactive arthritis synovial fluid and blood.

TCRdb processed the 5' RACE reads anew with MiXCR; each CDR3 protein has one entry. The sample includes about 280,000 distinct CDR3 sequences, about 20% of them seen just once. Input material: blood, either unsorted or a sorted T cell fraction (not recorded which). The TCR comes from a male donor with ankylosing spondylitis or in good health (not recorded which). V and J are TRBV2 and TRBJ1-2, with D tentatively TRBD1 (6 bases). CDR3 bases: TGTGCCAGCAGTGTGGGGGCCCCACTTAACTATGGCTACACCTTC. Its protein product is CASSVGAPLNYGYTF.